These 13 T cell receptor beta chains came from one sample sequenced in a study of control samples from healthy donors and cancer patients. The assay was immunoSEQ multiplex PCR, and TCRdb's table has in-frame clones only and misses some. Of about 130,000 clones listed, 75% to 95% are singletons. The material sequenced was blood. These receptors all stem from a man aged 18 to 30 in good health.

This clone has just one count. V and J are TRBV3-1 (or the pseudogene TRBV3-2) and TRBJ1-6; no definite D call. V lost 0 bases, J lost 10 bases, and 13 bases lay in between. The germline gives CDR1 LGHDT, CDR2 YNNKEL (reference sequence). The CDR3 length is 15 residues. CDR3 region: CASSQEEGRRSPLHF. Here the CDR3 DNA reads TGTGCCAGCAGCCAAGAGGAGGGCAGGCGCTCACCCCTCCACTTT.

CDR3 loop: CAIGGKSFATEAFF. CDR3 bases: TGTGCCATCGGGGGTAAGAGTTTTGCCACTGAAGCTTTCTTT. The chain couples TRBV10-3 to TRBJ1-1; possible D gene TRBD1, 5 bases. Trimming shortened V by 8 bases and J by 4 bases, and 17 bases separated the two germline ends. The V gene's germline CDR1 is ENHRY and CDR2 SYGVKD. The CDR3 extends over 14 amino acids.

CDR3 sequence reads: CASSQYHPSPDTQYF. Here the CDR3 DNA reads TGTGCCAGCAGCCAATACCACCCCTCTCCCGATACGCAGTATTTT. The chain recombines TRBV4-2 with TRBJ2-3; no definite D call. CDR1 LGHNA and CDR2 YNFKEQ come from the germline V gene. V was cut by 2 bases and J by 6 bases, with 15 bases left in between. The CDR3 is 15 amino acids.

The CDR3 sequence: CASSLTGDGNTIYF. DNA for the CDR3: TGCGCCAGCAGCTTGACTGGGGATGGAAACACCATATATTTT. The rearrangement uses TRBV5-1 and TRBJ1-3, with D uncertain. Per germline, CDR1 SGHRS and CDR2 YFSETQ. Trimming left V 1 base short and J 3 bases short, with 8 bases between. This CDR3 has 14 amino acids.

The V and J genes are TRBV5-1 and TRBJ2-7; TRBD2 is a possible D gene (5 bases). The germline V gene has CDR1 SGHRS and CDR2 YFSETQ. This CDR3 is built from 13 residues. Trimming shortened V by 0 bases and J by 4 bases, and 8 bases separated the two germline ends. CDR3 protein: CASSLGTGYEQYF. CDR3 DNA: TGCGCCAGCAGCTTGGGGACTGGTTACGAGCAGTACTTC.

The chain uses TRBV14 and TRBJ2-7; TRBD2 aligns across 9 bases. This CDR3 comprises 14 residues. Germline CDR1 reads SGHDN; CDR2 reads FVKESK. The junction had 3 bases not matched to a gene; V was cut back by 4 bases and J by 2 bases. The CDR3: CASSRGTSPYEQYV. CDR3 bases: TGTGCCAGCAGCCGTGGGACTAGCCCCTACGAGCAGTACGTC.

The chain has TRBV6-1 and TRBJ2-3, with 11 positions matching TRBD1. With 3 bases clipped from V and 5 bases from J, the junction kept 4 bases outside the gene matches. This CDR3 has 15 amino acids. The germline V gene encodes CDR1 MNHNS and CDR2 SASEGT. CDR3 loop: CASSDGTGGVDTQYF. The DNA of the CDR3 is TGTGCCAGCAGTGATGGGACAGGGGGAGTAGATACGCAGTATTTT.

The chain carries TRBV2 and TRBJ1-1; a weak D match, TRBD1 (6 bases). Germline assignment: CDR1 SNHLY and CDR2 FYNNEI. CDR3 length equals 13 residues. V shed 7 bases and J shed 3 bases, with 12 bases lying between them. The CDR3 DNA reads as TGTGCCAGCAAGCCAGGGGTGGACACTGAAGCTTTCTTT. This codes for CASKPGVDTEAFF.

This clone was observed a handful of times. This chain links TRBV9 with TRBJ2-6; tentative D call: TRBD2 (6 bases). There are 20 residues in the CDR3. V dropped 0 bases and J dropped 2 bases, with 21 bases sitting between them. Germline V gene sequence: CDR1 SGDLS, CDR2 YYNGEE. This CDR3 is CASSVATEGSLHPGANVLTF. The CDR3 coding sequence is TGTGCCAGCAGCGTAGCTACGGAGGGTAGTCTGCATCCTGGGGCCAACGTCCTGACTTTC. Drawing the rest from reference TRBV9 and TRBJ2-6, the complete variable domain is DSGVTQTPKHLITATGQRVTLRCSPRSGDLSVYWYQQSLDQGLQFLIQYYNGEERAKGNILERFSAQQFPDLHSELNLSSLELGDSALYFCASSVATEGSLHPGANVLTFGAGSRLTVL.

This chain uses TRBV10-1 with TRBJ2-2, with unresolved D. CDR3 length equals 13 residues. Trimming stripped 3 bases from V and 7 bases from J, with 9 bases between. Germline-derived CDR1 and CDR2 are WNHNN and SYGVQD (reference sequence). CDR3: CASSEGGGGELFF. CDR3 nucleotides: TGCGCCAGCAGTGAAGGCGGCGGCGGGGAGCTGTTTTTT.

This chain joins TRBV7-2 and TRBJ2-1, with D tentatively TRBD2 (7 bases). CDR3 length: 14 residues. The germline V gene encodes CDR1 SGHTA and CDR2 FQGNSA. Trimming stripped 1 base from V and 7 bases from J, with 11 bases between. This CDR3 is CASSLGGGWNEQFF. The CDR3, as DNA: TGTGCCAGCAGCTTAGGCGGGGGCTGGAATGAGCAGTTCTTC.

The chain combines TRBV11-2 with TRBJ1-2; D is perhaps TRBD1 (6 bases). The CDR3 spans 17 residues. Deletions cut 8 bases from V and 8 bases from J, with 30 bases between. Germline CDR1 and CDR2: SGHAT and FQNNGV. The CDR3 here is CASGPPTWVTGFQGYTF. DNA of the CDR3: TGTGCCAGCGGCCCCCCCACGTGGGTCACAGGGTTCCAAGGCTACACCTTC.

This rearrangement joins TRBV3-1 (or the pseudogene TRBV3-2) to TRBJ2-5; a weak D match, TRBD2 (5 bases). Trimming shortened V by 4 bases and J by 1 base, and 16 bases separated the two germline ends. CDR3 length equals 16 residues. The germline gives CDR1 LGHDT, CDR2 YNNKEL (reference sequence). This chain's CDR3 is CASSLRGAAGQETQYF. The CDR3 coding sequence is TGTGCCAGCAGCCTCCGGGGAGCGGCCGGCCAAGAGACCCAGTACTTC.